The source of this TCR beta chain is a study of T-cell memory formation after mild COVID-19. Study context: TCR clusters mostly belonged to single donors. Study-wide results and caveats: Still unconfirmed is whether the second-wave clones peaking on day 37 recognized SARS-CoV-2. The CD4+ clones that contracted clustered mainly within CM and EM, and the CD8+ clones concentrated in EMRA. Contracting clones from day 15 to 85 had balanced CD4/CD8; later expanders favoured CD4+.

This CDR3 is 11 amino acids long. Trimming removed 2 bases from V and 12 bases from J, with 8 bases in between. The V gene's germline CDR1 is MNHNY and CDR2 SVGAGI (reference sequence). This clonotype was counted a few times. Its antigen is not identified. In TCRdb, the 5' RACE reads were re-called with MiXCR into one record per CDR3 protein. The sample consists of about 560,000 distinct CDR3 sequences, about 20% of them appearing once. Sample: PBMCs or a T cell subset sorted from them (not recorded which). The rearrangement links TRBV6-6 to TRBJ2-1; perhaps TRBD1 as D (5 bases). The clonotype comes from an adult woman who had mild COVID-19 (a few samples of this study predate the infection). Cell type and time point are not known. The CDR3 nucleotides are TGTGCCAGCAGTTACGGGGCAGGGCAGTTCTTC. Protein sequence: CASSYGAGQFF.